This T cell receptor beta chain was profiled in a study of immune evolution from preneoplasia to lung adenocarcinoma (dated by TCRdb to the early 2020s). For context, the study as a whole: No AAH lesions showed HLA loss of heterozygosity, compared with about 6.3% of AIS, roughly 15% of MIA and approximately 35% of ADC lesions. Immune contexture across lung adenocarcinoma precursors and invasive adenocarcinoma was profiled using immune gene expression, TCR sequencing and multiplex immunofluorescence. Resected precursor lesions (AAH, AIS, MIA) and invasive adenocarcinomas were compared with paired morphologically normal lung tissue. The sample size depended on which specimens were available, not on a prior power calculation. The immune data were integrated with whole exome sequencing and methylation data obtained from the same cohort of nodules. The overall cohort was made up of around 50 patients with pulmonary nodules who had surgical resection. TCR sequencing data were obtained from approximately 50 patients. According to the study, about 100 samples went through TCR sequencing. Class I HLA alleles were inferred from exome data with POLYSOLVER, and allele-specific HLA loss was detected with LOHHLA.

TCR beta CDR3 regions were sequenced from DNA using the immunoSEQ hsTCRbeta Kit. The authors processed their data as follows. TCR sequencing data were analysed with the ImmunoSEQ Analyzer. T cell clonality was defined as 1 minus Pielou's evenness, calculated on productive rearrangements. T cell diversity was measured with the inverse Simpson index on productive templates. T cell density was TCR beta template counts normalized to usable DNA, estimated by amplifying and sequencing housekeeping genes. Two-sided Kruskal-Wallis tests were used to compare TCR metrics across histologic stages. What TCRdb holds here is the immuneACCESS table cut down to in-frame rearrangements. Part of the clones is not present; checked against another copy, under half of the missing clones reflect an unresolved V gene, and the others are unexplained. V and J calls and clone size are copied from that table; D and trimming were computed from the DNA. The sample has about 9,800 clones on record, approximately 75% of them singletons. The ten largest clonotypes hold roughly 12% of the sample.

Patients underwent resection in Japan or China between about 2014 and 2017. Histologic diagnosis of each case was confirmed independently by two lung cancer pathologists on H&E slides. Macro-dissection after pathologic assessment enriched premalignant or tumor cells for nucleic acid extraction. FFPE tissue was used for DNA isolation with the AllPrep DNA/RNA FFPE Kit. To note about this clone: The specificity of this receptor is unknown. Nothing much larger sits one base from this clone, and base qualities are not available.

V and J are trimmed by 3 bases and 0 bases, and the gene matches miss 3 bases of the junction. The CDR3 numbers 16 residues from cysteine through phenylalanine. Kept here is only the CDR3 DNA, which spans 48 bases and is read in frame from base 1. From a lookup of the germline V gene, CDR1 and CDR2 are SGHRS and YFSETQ. What the study reported, not specific to this receptor: Normal lung showed the highest clonality, whereas later-stage lesions appeared to have higher T cell density and diversity but lower clonality. Because all patients came from Japan and China, whether the findings apply to Western populations was uncertain. Compared with EGFR-mutant or double wild-type lesions, KRAS-mutant nodules had the highest T cell clonality. Findings were based on association rather than direct causation; larger cohorts with long-term follow-up and longitudinal biopsies were deemed needed. Top T cell clone frequencies were highest in normal lung and appeared to decrease progressively from AAH through AIS, MIA and invasive adenocarcinoma.

Sequenced input: FFPE lung adenocarcinoma in situ tissue. The cell subset or site label on this specimen signifies: preinvasive adenocarcinoma in situ (AIS). This receptor was identified in a person older than 75 with lung adenocarcinoma. The chain links TRBV5-1 with TRBJ1-3; 10 bases in between match TRBD1. The sequenced DNA: TGCGCCAGCAGCTGGGGACAGGGGAACTCTGGAAACACCATATATTTT. Its protein product is CASSWGQGNSGNTIYF. Here the CDR3 is joined to the reference TRBV5-1 and TRBJ1-3 genes, and the full variable domain is: KAGVTQTPRYLIKTRGQQVTLSCSPISGHRSVSWYQQTPGQGLQFLFEYFSETQRNKGNFPGRFSGRQFSNSRSEMNVSTLELGDSALYLCASSWGQGNSGNTIYFGEGSWLTVV.